This T cell receptor beta chain comes out of a study of blood T cells in healthy people across ages. Study-level points and caveats: Percentage of naive T cells showed a strong correlation with TCR beta diversity.

Trimming removed 6 bases from V and 2 bases from J; junction bases left unmatched: 12. Germline V gives CDR1 MNHNY, CDR2 SVGAGI (reference sequence). The CDR3 spans 16 residues. With a J-beta primer mix and a sample-barcoded 5' primer, a second PCR ran roughly 6 to 11 cycles. From the 5' RACE reads, TCRdb called clonotypes with MiXCR, one entry per CDR3 protein. The repertoire holds about 670,000 distinct CDR3 sequences, with 40% to 45% as singletons. This clonotype occurred a few times. Its specificity is not known. The chain recombines TRBV6-6 with TRBJ1-2; 7 bases match TRBD1. The clonotype originates from a man at least 80 years old in good health. Sequencing used blood. The CDR3 nucleotides read TGTGCCAGCAGCCCGAGCCGGGACAGCACAAACTATGGCTACACCTTC. Translated: CASSPSRDSTNYGYTF.